The clone carrying this TCR beta chain was seen at least ten times. This entry comes from a study of regulatory T cells in long-lasting Graves disease. CDR3 regions were amplified by Arm-PCR using iRepertoire HTBI primers to build TCR beta libraries. Original handling: From all samples, identification returned 12 to 15 TRBJ and 60 to 80 TRBV segments. From the multiplex PCR reads, TCRdb called clonotypes with MiXCR, one entry per CDR3 protein. The authors' filters were not applied to this entry. The sample shows about 440,000 distinct CDR3 sequences, about a sixth of them seen only once. The ends were cut back, 6 bases at V and 9 bases at J, with 15 bases in the middle. The CDR3 totals 14 residues. Per the germline V gene, CDR1 is MDHEN and CDR2 is SYDVKM. The time point here: newly diagnosed GD, antithyroid drugs for less than 3 months. PBMC RNA was the source of the TCR library. This sample was also put to use in a study of T cells in Graves' hyperthyroidism and ophthalmopathy. That work contributes: First-round RT-PCR targeting the TCR CDR3 was performed with the HTBI primer set.

The receptor was isolated from a woman aged 18-30 years with Graves disease. The V call is TRBV28, the J call TRBJ1-6; no firm D call. This sample comprised peripheral blood mononuclear cells (PBMCs), obtained at new diagnosis, from a patient treated with antithyroid drugs. As DNA, the CDR3 is TGTGCCAGCAGCTCCGACGCGCTAGGTTCACCCCTCCACTTT. This sequence encodes CASSSDALGSPLHF.